The subject of this entry is one TCR beta chain. These data originate in a study of blood T cell repertoires in COVID-19. Across the study: The United States, Italy and Spain supplied acute and convalescent COVID-19 samples.

In the authors' methods: How many nucleated cells were present was estimated from reference gene primer amplification. TCRdb's copy holds only in-frame clones and misses some; the assay was immunoSEQ multiplex PCR. The V and J calls and clone size come from that table; D and trimming were worked out from the DNA. The repertoire consists of more than 95,000 clones, with about 90% occurring once and the leading ten covering approximately 3.4%. The clonotype was recovered from a woman in her fifties or sixties with acute or convalescent COVID-19. The specimen sequenced was peripheral blood.

CDR3 in amino acids: CASSAMGAGGEEQFF. CDR3 nucleotides: TGTGCCAGTAGTGCGATGGGAGCAGGGGGCGAGGAGCAGTTCTTC. This chain links TRBV19 with TRBJ2-1; 8 bases are shared with TRBD1. Trimming removed 5 bases from V and 10 bases from J; junction bases left unmatched: 13. The CDR3 totals 15 residues. Germline CDR1 reads LNHDA; CDR2 reads SQIVND (reference sequence).